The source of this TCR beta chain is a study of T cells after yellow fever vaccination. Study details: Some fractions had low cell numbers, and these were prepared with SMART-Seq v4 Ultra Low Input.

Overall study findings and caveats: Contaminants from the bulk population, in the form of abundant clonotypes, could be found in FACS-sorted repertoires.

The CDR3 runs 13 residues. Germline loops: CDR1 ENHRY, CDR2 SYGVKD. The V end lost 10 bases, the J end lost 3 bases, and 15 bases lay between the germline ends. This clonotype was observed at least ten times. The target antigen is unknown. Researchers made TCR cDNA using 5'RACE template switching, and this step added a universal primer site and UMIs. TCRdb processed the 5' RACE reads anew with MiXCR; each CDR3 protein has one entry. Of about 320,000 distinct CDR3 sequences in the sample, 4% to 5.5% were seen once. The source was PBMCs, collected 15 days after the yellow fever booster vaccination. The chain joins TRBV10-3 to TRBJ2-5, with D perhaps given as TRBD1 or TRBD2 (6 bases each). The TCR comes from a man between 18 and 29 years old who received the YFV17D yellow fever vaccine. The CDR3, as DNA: TGTGCCAGCCGTACGAGGGGGGAAGAGACCCAGTACTTC. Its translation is CASRTRGEETQYF.